This is a list of T cell receptor beta chains from one sample in a study of T cells in Graves' hyperthyroidism and ophthalmopathy. TCRdb independently ran MiXCR on the multiplex PCR reads; one entry per CDR3 protein. Of 500,000 to 650,000 distinct CDR3 sequences in the sample, 15% to 20% were seen once. Sequencing was done on a sample of blood. These receptors came from a woman under 30 with Graves' ophthalmopathy. The CDR3 runs from the conserved cysteine through the conserved F or W. D genes are given only for firm matches. A row's size may be missing; if present it is once, few, many or a size class.

TRBJ2-1,TRBV6-1,many,17,TRBD2,TGTGCCAGCAGTGAAGTCGCGAGCGGGATATCCTACAATGAGCAGTTCTTC,CASSEVASGISYNEQFF
TRBJ2-7,TRBV3-1,many,13,.,TGTGCCAGCAGCCAGGAGCTCTCCTACGAGCAGTACTTC,CASSQELSYEQYF
TRBJ2-7,TRBV7-3,many,15,TRBD2,TGTGCCAGCAGCCAACAAGCGGGGGGGCCTTACGAGCAGTACTTC,CASSQQAGGPYEQYF
TRBJ1-6,TRBV20-1,few,15,.,TGCAGTGCTTTACAGGGCCGCGGCCCAAATTCACCCCTCCACTTT,CSALQGRGPNSPLHF
TRBJ2-1,TRBV5-6,many,14,TRBD1,TGTGCCAGCAGCTATGGGACAGGGGAGGGTGAGCAGTTCTTC,CASSYGTGEGEQFF
TRBJ2-1,TRBV12-3/TRBV12-4,few,16,TRBD2,TGTGCCAGCAGTCGGGGGACTAGCGGGGGGTTGGGTGAGCAGTTCTTC,CASSRGTSGGLGEQFF
TRBJ2-1,TRBV27,many,18,TRBD2,TGTGCCAGCAGTTCTCTCCCCAAGCGGGGGAAAGGATCTAATGAGCAGTTCTTC,CASSSLPKRGKGSNEQFF
TRBJ2-3,TRBV19,.,16,TRBD1,TGTGCCAGTGGAAATCCGGGACAGGGAATAAGAGATACGCAGTATTTT,CASGNPGQGIRDTQYF
TRBJ1-3,TRBV20-1,few,14,.,TGCAGTGCTCTCACTCAGGGCTCTGGAAACACCATATATTTT,CSALTQGSGNTIYF
TRBJ2-3,TRBV12-3/TRBV12-4,many,14,TRBD1,TGTGCCAGCAGCGTGGACAGGGGCACAGATACGCAGTATTTT,CASSVDRGTDTQYF
TRBJ2-7,TRBV28,few,16,TRBD1,TGTGCCAGCACCTTACCCCGGGGACAGGGGGCCGACGAGCAGTACTTC,CASTLPRGQGADEQYF
TRBJ1-5,TRBV6-2/TRBV6-3,.,14,TRBD1,TGTGCCAGCAGTTACGAGGGGGCGGTTCAGCCCCAGCATTTT,CASSYEGAVQPQHF